This TCR beta chain is from a study of blood T cells in healthy people across ages. Donor samples were obtained from healthy Caucasian individuals from Russia, aged roughly 6 to 90. This clonotype showed up just a few times. The germline V gene has CDR1 SGHAT and CDR2 FQNNGV. CDR3 length: 21 residues. V gave up 4 bases and J gave up 3 bases; unmatched junction bases: 21. Through a sample-barcoded 5' primer and a J-beta primer mix, a second PCR was run for about 7 to 12 cycles. Each cDNA molecule was tagged by a template-switch adaptor that had 12 random nucleotides. TCRdb fed the 5' RACE reads into MiXCR, producing one record per CDR3 protein. The sample records about 1,800,000 distinct CDR3 sequences, 25% to 30% being singletons.

This TCR derives from a woman aged 25-40 years in good health. The rearrangement uses TRBV11-2 and TRBJ2-2, with 9 bases identical to TRBD1. The sample was blood. Here the CDR3 DNA reads TGTGCCAGCAGCTCCAGAAGAGCCATCGGGGACAGGGAAAGGTACACCGGGGAGCTGTTTTTT. This sequence encodes CASSSRRAIGDRERYTGELFF.